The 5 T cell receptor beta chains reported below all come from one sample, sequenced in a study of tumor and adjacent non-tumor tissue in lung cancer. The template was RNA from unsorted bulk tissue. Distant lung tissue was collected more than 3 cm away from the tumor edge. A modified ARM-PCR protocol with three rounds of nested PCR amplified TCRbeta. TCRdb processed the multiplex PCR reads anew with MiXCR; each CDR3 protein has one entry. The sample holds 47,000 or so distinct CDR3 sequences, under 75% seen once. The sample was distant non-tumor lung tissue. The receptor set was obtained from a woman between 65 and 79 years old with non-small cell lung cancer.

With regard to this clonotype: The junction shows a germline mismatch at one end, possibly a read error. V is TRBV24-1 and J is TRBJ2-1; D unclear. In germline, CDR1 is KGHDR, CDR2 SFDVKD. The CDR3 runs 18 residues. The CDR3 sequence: CAITPSLSGRSSYNEQIF. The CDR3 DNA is TGTGCCATCACCCCATCTTTGTCTGGAAGATCCTCCTACAATGAGCAGATCTTC.

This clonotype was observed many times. This CDR3 reads CASSPGQGANTEAFF. Here the CDR3 DNA reads TGTGCCAGCAGTCCAGGACAGGGGGCGAACACTGAAGCTTTCTTT. V and J are TRBV28 and TRBJ1-1; 11 bases map to TRBD1. Losses at the gene ends were 5 bases for V and 1 base for J; bases not matched to a gene: 3. CDR1 and CDR2 from the germline V gene are MDHEN and SYDVKM. The CDR3 extends over 15 amino acids.

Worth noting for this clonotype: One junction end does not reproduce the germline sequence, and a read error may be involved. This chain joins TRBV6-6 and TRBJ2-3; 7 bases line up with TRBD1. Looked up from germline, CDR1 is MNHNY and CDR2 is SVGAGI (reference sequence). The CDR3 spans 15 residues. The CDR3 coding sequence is TGTGCCAGCAGCTCCGGGACAGAGGGTGCAGATATGCAGTATTTT. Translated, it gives CASSSGTEGADMQYF.

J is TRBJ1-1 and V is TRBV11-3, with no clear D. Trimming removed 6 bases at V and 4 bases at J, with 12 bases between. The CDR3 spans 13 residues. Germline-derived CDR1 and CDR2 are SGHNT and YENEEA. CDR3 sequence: CASSSSHGTEAFF. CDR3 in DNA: TGTGCCAGCAGTTCTTCACACGGCACTGAAGCTTTCTTT.

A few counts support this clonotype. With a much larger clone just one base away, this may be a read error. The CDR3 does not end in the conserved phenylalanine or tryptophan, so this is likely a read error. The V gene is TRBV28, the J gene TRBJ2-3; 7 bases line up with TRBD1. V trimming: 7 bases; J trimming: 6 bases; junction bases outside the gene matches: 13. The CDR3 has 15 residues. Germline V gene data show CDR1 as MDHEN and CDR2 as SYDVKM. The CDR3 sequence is CASNLPGQRYDTQYV. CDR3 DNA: TGTGCCAGCAACCTCCCGGGACAGCGATACGATACGCAGTATGTT.